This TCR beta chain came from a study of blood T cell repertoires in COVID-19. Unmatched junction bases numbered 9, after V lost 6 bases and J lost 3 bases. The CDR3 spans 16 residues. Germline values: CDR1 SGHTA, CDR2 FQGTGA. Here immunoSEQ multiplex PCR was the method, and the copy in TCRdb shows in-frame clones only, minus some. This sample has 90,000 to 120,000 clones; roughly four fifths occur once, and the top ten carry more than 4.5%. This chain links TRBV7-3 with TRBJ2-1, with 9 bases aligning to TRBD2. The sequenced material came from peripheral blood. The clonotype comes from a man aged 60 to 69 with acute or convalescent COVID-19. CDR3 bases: TGTGCCAGCAGTCAAACCGGGACTAGCAGCTACAATGAGCAGTTCTTC. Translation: CASSQTGTSSYNEQFF. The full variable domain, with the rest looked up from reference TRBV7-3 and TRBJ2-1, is GAGVSQTPSNKVTEKGKYVELRCDPISGHTALYWYRQSLGQGPEFLIYFQGTGAADDSGLPNDRFFAVRPEGSVSTLKIQRTERGDSAVYLCASSQTGTSSYNEQFFGPGTRLTVL.